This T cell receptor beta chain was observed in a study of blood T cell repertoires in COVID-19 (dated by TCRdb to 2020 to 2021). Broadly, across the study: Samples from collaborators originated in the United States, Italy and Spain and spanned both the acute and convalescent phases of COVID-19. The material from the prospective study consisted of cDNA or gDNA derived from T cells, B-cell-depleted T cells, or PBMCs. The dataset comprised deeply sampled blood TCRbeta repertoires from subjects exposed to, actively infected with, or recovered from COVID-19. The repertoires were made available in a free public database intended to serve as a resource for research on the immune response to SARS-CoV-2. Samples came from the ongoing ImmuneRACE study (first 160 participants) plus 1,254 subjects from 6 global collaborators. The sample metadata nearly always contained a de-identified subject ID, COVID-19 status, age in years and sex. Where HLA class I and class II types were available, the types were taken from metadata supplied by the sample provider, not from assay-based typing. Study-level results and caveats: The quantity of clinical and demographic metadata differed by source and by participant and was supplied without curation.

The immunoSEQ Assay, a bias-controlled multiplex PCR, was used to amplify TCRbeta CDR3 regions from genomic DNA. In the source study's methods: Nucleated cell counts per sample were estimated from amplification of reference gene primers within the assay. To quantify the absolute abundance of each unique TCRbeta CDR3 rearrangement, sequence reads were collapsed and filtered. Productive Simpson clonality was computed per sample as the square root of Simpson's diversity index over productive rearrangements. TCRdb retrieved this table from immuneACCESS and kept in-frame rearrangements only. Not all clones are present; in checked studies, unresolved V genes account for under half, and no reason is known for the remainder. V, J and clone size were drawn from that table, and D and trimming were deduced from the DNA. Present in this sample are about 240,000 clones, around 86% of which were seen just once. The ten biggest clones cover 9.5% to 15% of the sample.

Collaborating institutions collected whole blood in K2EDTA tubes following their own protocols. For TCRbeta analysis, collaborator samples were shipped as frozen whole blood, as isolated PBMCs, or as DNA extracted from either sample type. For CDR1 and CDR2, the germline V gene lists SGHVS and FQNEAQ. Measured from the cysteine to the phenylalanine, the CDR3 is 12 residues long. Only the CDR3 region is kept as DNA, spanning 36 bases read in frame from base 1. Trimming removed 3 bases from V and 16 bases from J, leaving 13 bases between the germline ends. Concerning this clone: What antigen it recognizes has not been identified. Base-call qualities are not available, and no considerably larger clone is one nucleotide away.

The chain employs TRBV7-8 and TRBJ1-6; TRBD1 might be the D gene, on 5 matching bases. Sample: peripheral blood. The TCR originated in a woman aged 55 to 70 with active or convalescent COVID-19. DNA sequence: TGTGCCAGCAGCTTCGGGACTTTGGATCTCCACTTT. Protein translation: CASSFGTLDLHF. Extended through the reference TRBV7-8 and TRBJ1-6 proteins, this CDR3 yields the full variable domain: GAGVSQSPRYKVAKRGQDVALRCDPISGHVSLFWYQQALGQGPEFLTYFQNEAQLDKSGLPSDRFFAERPEGSVSTLKIQRTQQEDSAVYLCASSFGTLDLHFGNGTRLTVT.